Here is one T cell receptor beta chain with its context. The data were obtained in a study of shared T cell receptors in the human thymus. Profiled with immunoSEQ multiplex PCR; TCRdb holds only in-frame clones, not every one. The data hold hundreds of thousands of clones, with 70% to 90% observed a single time. These data also formed part of another study, on human thymus T cells. Per that study: Resections from corrective heart surgery provided thymus tissue. Within thymic and blood repertoires, V and J gene usage appeared to be biased. Thymic repertoires from unrelated individuals overlapped highly, related research reported.

The sequence derives from a girl under three years old with a congenital heart defect. The sample taken for sequencing was thymocytes.

The CDR3 DNA reads as TGTGCCAGCAGCTTTGAGGGACAGGGAAACACCATATATTTT. Translated, it gives CASSFEGQGNTIYF. J is TRBJ1-3 and V is TRBV5-4; TRBD1 aligns across 7 bases. J gave up 4 bases and V 2 bases, and 3 bases lay outside the gene matches. The germline gives CDR1 SGHNT, CDR2 YYREEE (reference sequence). The CDR3 is made up of 14 amino acids. Variable domain in full (rest from reference TRBV5-4 and TRBJ1-3): ETGVTQSPTHLIKTRGQQVTLRCSSQSGHNTVSWYQQALGQGPQFIFQYYREEENGRGNFPPRFSGLQFPNYSSELNVNALELDDSALYLCASSFEGQGNTIYFGEGSWLTVV.